This T cell receptor beta chain is from a study of OX40 agonist ivuxolimab in advanced cancers. The overall study: Clinicians treated patients with ivuxolimab, an agonistic anti-OX40 (CD134) antibody.

Measured with immunoSEQ multiplex PCR; TCRdb has only the in-frame clones, and not every one. The sample includes 20,000 or so clones, just under 90% of them seen just once. Germline V gene lookup returns CDR1 SGDLS and CDR2 YYNGEE. The CDR3 runs to 15 residues. With V trimmed by 1 base and J by 4 bases, 2 bases remained unmatched. The chain employs TRBV9 and TRBJ2-2, with 9 bases matching TRBD1. The sequencing used CD4+ or CD8+ T cells sorted from blood, collected in a trial of the OX40 agonist ivuxolimab. The sequence was collected from an adult with an advanced solid tumor such as melanoma, head and neck, liver or kidney cancer. The CDR3 sequence is CASSVRTGVTGELFF. CDR3 coding DNA: TGTGCCAGCAGCGTACGGACAGGGGTCACCGGGGAGCTGTTTTTT.